The 10 T cell receptor beta chains given below trace back to one sample, sequenced in a study of regulatory T cells in long-lasting Graves disease (dated by TCRdb to the early 2020s). The time point label, as the study defines it: newly diagnosed GD, antithyroid drugs for less than 3 months. RNA was extracted from PBMCs in TRIzol for both TCR sequencing and RNA sequencing. The library was generated by multiplex PCR. The data were produced on an Illumina HiSeq 4000. iRepertoire HTBI primers and Arm-PCR amplification of CDR3 regions were used to construct TCR beta libraries. In-frame beta chains were kept once TCRdb had trimmed the public reads at Q25 with fastp and called clones with MiXCR. Each CDR3 protein appears once, grouped with its most common genes and DNA. The sample contains some 500,000 distinct CDR3 sequences, less than 15% of them found a single time. The ten most abundant clones make up roughly a tenth of the sample.

These data also formed part of another study, on T cells in Graves' hyperthyroidism and ophthalmopathy.

This sample comprised peripheral blood mononuclear cells (PBMCs), obtained at new diagnosis, from a patient treated with antithyroid drugs. Source of these receptors: a man younger than 40 with Graves disease. Donor details come from another sample of the same person, matched by shared clones.

The sample holds many counts of this clonotype. The rearrangement uses TRBV12-3 or TRBV12-4 and TRBJ1-5, with 11 bases identical to TRBD1. V shed 8 bases, J shed 7 bases, and the junction held 4 bases outside the gene matches. The CDR3 consists of 13 residues. CDR3 sequence: CASGTGGRQPQHF. CDR3 DNA: TGTGCCAGCGGGACAGGGGGAAGACAGCCCCAGCATTTT.

This clonotype was detected only a few times. The genes are TRBV19 and TRBJ1-2; no definite D call. This CDR3 spans 12 amino acids. V lost 1 base, J lost 7 bases, and 7 bases lay in between. Germline V gives CDR1 LNHDA, CDR2 SQIVND (reference sequence). This CDR3 is CASSIGNAGYTF. In DNA form, the CDR3 reads TGTGCCAGTAGTATAGGTAATGCTGGCTACACCTTC.

This clonotype was found once. This sequence may be a read error, since a much larger clone differs from it by one base. The rearrangement uses TRBV5-1 and TRBJ2-1, with 9 nucleotides matching TRBD2. Looked up from germline, CDR1 is SGHRS and CDR2 is YFSETQ. Losses at the gene ends were 2 bases for V and 10 bases for J; bases not matched to a gene: 7. The CDR3 contains 14 residues. The CDR3 DNA reads as TGCGCCAGCAGCTTATTACCTAGCGGGAACGAGCAGTTCTTC. Translated, it gives CASSLLPSGNEQFF.

The chain is built from TRBV20-1 and TRBJ1-3, with D uncertain. V dropped 0 bases and J dropped 0 bases, with 12 bases sitting between them. In germline, CDR1 is DFQATT, CDR2 SNEGSKA (reference sequence). This CDR3 has 16 residues. The DNA for the CDR3 is TGCAGTGCTAGAGACCACGCGTTCGGCTCTGGAAACACCATATATTTT. Amino acids: CSARDHAFGSGNTIYF.

On this clonotype itself: Since a much larger clone is just one base distant, this may be a read error. The rearrangement links TRBV5-1 to TRBJ2-3; 9 bases map to TRBD1. CDR1 is SGHRS, CDR2 YFSETQ, per germline. The CDR3 length is 15 residues. CDR3 in amino acids: CAGSTGGTLKDTQYF. CDR3 DNA: TGCGCCGGCAGCACAGGGGGCACCCTCAAAGATACGCAGTATTTT.

CDR3 loop: CASSYSQGADEQYF. The CDR3 nucleotides are TGTGCCAGCAGTTACTCGCAGGGAGCGGACGAGCAGTACTTC. The chain employs TRBV6-7 and TRBJ2-7, with D perhaps assigned TRBD1 or TRBD2 (5 bases each). TRBV6-7 is noted as an ORF with a role that remains uncertain. The CDR3 runs 14 residues. Trimming took off 0 bases at V and 5 bases at J, with 11 bases between the two ends.

The V call is TRBV19, the J call TRBJ1-2, with D possibly matching TRBD1 (6 bases). Germline loops: CDR1 LNHDA, CDR2 SQIVND (reference sequence). The CDR3 covers 13 residues. V dropped 6 bases and J dropped 8 bases, with 16 bases sitting between them. CDR3 bases: TGTGCCAGTAGCCACAGGGATCCGCTGGGCTACACCTTC. Its translation: CASSHRDPLGYTF.

This clonotype has a count of ten or more. The V and J genes are TRBV18 and TRBJ1-5; D may be TRBD1 (6 bases). Per germline, CDR1 KGHSH and CDR2 LQKENI. This CDR3 has 15 residues. Trimming took off 4 bases at V and 4 bases at J, with 14 bases between the two ends. CDR3 nucleotides: TGTGCCAGCTCACTCGAGGACAGAGCTAATCAGCCCCAGCATTTT. Its translation is CASSLEDRANQPQHF. Variable domain in full (rest from reference TRBV18 and TRBJ1-5): NAGVMQNPRHLVRRRGQEARLRCSPMKGHSHVYWYRQLPEEGLKFMVYLQKENIIDESGMPKERFSAEFPKEGPSILRIQQVVRGDSAAYFCASSLEDRANQPQHFGDGTRLSIL.

The chain uses TRBV18 and TRBJ2-7, with TRBD1 identical over 9 bases. V was clipped by 3 bases and J by 7 bases; unmatched bases: 10. Germline V CDR1 and CDR2: KGHSH, LQKENI. This CDR3 has 15 amino acids. The CDR3 spells CASSPRPGQGEEQYF. For the CDR3, the DNA is TGTGCCAGCTCACCTAGGCCGGGACAGGGTGAGGAGCAGTACTTC.

This clonotype was counted at least ten times. This chain's CDR3 is CASSQTSGTYEQYF. The DNA for the CDR3 is TGTGCCAGCAGCCAGACTAGCGGTACCTACGAGCAGTACTTC. The chain couples TRBV7-8 to TRBJ2-7, with 9 bases lining up with TRBD2. Germline-derived CDR1 and CDR2 are SGHVS and FQNEAQ. The CDR3 sequence is 14 residues long. The trim removed 5 bases at V and 2 bases at J, leaving 4 bases unmatched.